What follows is one T cell receptor (beta chain) and its context. This CDR3 spans 16 amino acids. Germline V lookup: CDR1 SEHNR, CDR2 FQNEAQ (reference sequence). Trimming took 5 bases from V and 8 from J, leaving 24 bases between them. The planned depth of sequencing spanned 1 in 200,000 to 1 in 1 million T cells. Here immunoSEQ multiplex PCR was the method, and the copy in TCRdb shows in-frame clones only, minus some. The sample has about 69,000 clones; over 75% are singletons. The data derive from a study of cytotoxic CD8 clonotypes in ibrutinib-treated CLL. Turning to the study itself: The taking of response samples occurred after a median about 13 months of treatment, with a range of 6 to 36.

The chain employs TRBV7-9 and TRBJ1-2, with D hard to call. Source: PBMCs, taken at disease progression, from a patient treated with ibrutinib. This clonotype was obtained from a human donor with chronic lymphocytic leukemia. The CDR3 sequence: CASSPPGGGTGWGYTF. In nucleotides, the CDR3 is TGTGCCAGCAGCCCGCCCGGCGGCGGTACGGGTTGGGGCTACACCTTC.